These 28 T cell receptor beta chains came from one sample sequenced in a study of T cell repertoires in cytomegalovirus infection. Which antigens these TCRs recognize remains unknown. TCRdb re-analysed the reads in MiXCR, keeping a single row per CDR3 protein. The sample lists roughly 120,000 distinct CDR3 sequences; 30% were seen once. The material sequenced was CD8+ T cells from cultured PBMCs, taken from culture after CMV antigen stimulation. The receptors derive from a human donor in good health (CMV status not recorded). Some clones in this sample may be carry-over from other donors' samples.

This clonotype came up a few times. The chain carries TRBV20-1 and TRBJ2-3; D possibly matches TRBD1 or TRBD2 (5 bases each). CDR1 and CDR2 (germline): DFQATT, SNEGSKA (reference sequence). This CDR3 is 14 amino acids long. V lost 0 bases and J 1 base, leaving 8 bases between the germline ends. CDR3: CSARDRDGTDTQYF. CDR3 bases: TGCAGTGCTAGAGATCGGGACGGCACAGATACGCAGTATTTT.

This clonotype was seen a few times. This sequence joins TRBV9 and TRBJ2-1, with 7 nucleotides matching TRBD2. After removal of 4 bases from V and 4 bases from J, the junction contained 5 bases not matched to a gene. Germline V gives CDR1 SGDLS, CDR2 YYNGEE. The CDR3 runs 14 residues. The CDR3: CASSSGGIYNEQFF. CDR3 sequence (DNA): TGTGCCAGCAGCTCCGGGGGGATTTACAATGAGCAGTTCTTC.

This clonotype was detected many times. This sequence joins TRBV7-9 and TRBJ2-6, with a weak D call TRBD1 (6 bases). The CDR3 length is 18 residues. Germline-derived CDR1 and CDR2 are SEHNR and FQNEAQ (reference sequence). Between the trimmed V and J ends, which lost 4 bases and 0 bases, there was a span of 16 bases. CDR3 residues: CASSSHRARVSGANVLTF. The CDR3, as DNA: TGTGCCAGCAGCTCACACAGGGCCCGGGTCTCTGGGGCCAACGTCCTGACTTTC.

This clonotype showed up many times. The rearrangement joins TRBV5-6 to TRBJ1-1; D remains unclear. The germline CDR1 and CDR2 sequences are SGHDT and YYEEEE. The CDR3 runs to 13 residues. The ends were cut back, 1 base at V and 2 bases at J, with 6 bases in the middle. CDR3 amino acids: CASSLTENTEAFF. The DNA of the CDR3 is TGTGCCAGCAGCTTGACAGAAAACACTGAAGCTTTCTTT.

In its sample, this clonotype was seen a few times. The genes are TRBV19 and TRBJ2-7, with 10 bases that match TRBD1. The germline CDR1 and CDR2 sequences are LNHDA and SQIVND (reference sequence). The CDR3 extends over 14 amino acids. J gave up 6 bases and V 7 bases, and 9 bases lay outside the gene matches. The CDR3 is CASNEGTGAAEQYF. CDR3 nucleotide sequence: TGTGCCAGTAACGAAGGGACAGGGGCAGCCGAGCAGTACTTC. The variable domain in full, completed from reference TRBV19 and TRBJ2-7, reads DGGITQSPKYLFRKEGQNVTLSCEQNLNHDAMYWYRQDPGQGLRLIYYSQIVNDFQKGDIAEGYSVSREKKESFPLTVTSAQKNPTAFYLCASNEGTGAAEQYFGPGTRLTVT.

This clonotype was counted a few times. The chain uses TRBV12-3 or TRBV12-4 and TRBJ2-2; D uncertain. This CDR3 is 13 amino acids long. Trimming cost V 5 bases and J 5 bases, with 9 bases left between them. The CDR3 protein is CASSPDSTGELFF. Written as DNA, the CDR3 is TGTGCCAGCAGTCCAGACTCGACCGGGGAGCTGTTTTTT.

In this sample, this clonotype turned up a few times. The gene calls are TRBV5-4 and TRBJ2-1; D is perhaps TRBD1 (6 bases). The CDR3 has 15 residues. Germline values: CDR1 SGHNT, CDR2 YYREEE (reference sequence). V lost 4 bases to trimming and J lost 5 bases, with 16 bases between them. Here the CDR3 reads CASSAGVGANNEQFF. In DNA form, the CDR3 reads TGTGCCAGCAGCGCGGGCGTGGGGGCCAACAATGAGCAGTTCTTC.

This clonotype was counted at least ten times. The chain links TRBV7-2 to TRBJ1-1; 8 bases line up with TRBD1. With 4 bases clipped from V and 1 base from J, the junction kept 14 bases outside the gene matches. The CDR3 has 18 residues. Per germline, CDR1 SGHTA and CDR2 FQGNSA. The CDR3 DNA reads as TGTGCCAGCAGCTCCTACCGACAGGGGAGTCGGCGGAACACTGAAGCTTTCTTT. Amino acid sequence: CASSSYRQGSRRNTEAFF.

This chain connects TRBV7-9 to TRBJ2-2; D is unresolved. Between the trimmed V and J ends, which lost 5 bases and 5 bases, there was a span of 9 bases. The CDR3 is 13 amino acids. Germline CDR1 SEHNR, CDR2 FQNEAQ (reference sequence). CDR3 in amino acids: CASSPAGTGELFF. CDR3 coding DNA: TGTGCCAGCAGCCCCGCCGGGACCGGGGAGCTGTTTTTT.

In this sample, this clonotype turned up a few times. CDR3 bases: TGCGCCAGCAGCTTGGTGGGGGAAGAAGAAACTCAGCCCCAGCATTTT. It specifies CASSLVGEEETQPQHF. V is TRBV5-1 and J is TRBJ1-5, with a weak D call TRBD1 (5 bases). V was pared by 0 bases and J by 6 bases, with 16 bases between. Germline-derived CDR1 and CDR2 are SGHRS and YFSETQ. The CDR3 contains 16 residues.

This clonotype occurred a few times. V gene TRBV11-2 combines with J gene TRBJ1-3; TRBD1 aligns across 8 bases. The germline V gene has CDR1 SGHAT and CDR2 FQNNGV. This CDR3 comprises 17 residues. The ends lost 3 bases at V and 5 bases at J; junction bases unmatched: 12. CDR3 in amino acids: CASSLITTGEDRNTIYF. CDR3 in DNA: TGTGCCAGCAGCTTGATAACGACAGGGGAAGACAGAAACACCATATATTTT. Supplemented by reference TRBV11-2 and TRBJ1-3, the full variable domain reads EAGVAQSPRYKIIEKRQSVAFWCNPISGHATLYWYQQILGQGPKLLIQFQNNGVVDDSQLPKDRFSAERLKGVDSTLKIQPAKLEDSAVYLCASSLITTGEDRNTIYFGEGSWLTVV.

Only one count was recorded for this clonotype. The chain combines TRBV7-1 with TRBJ1-4, with TRBD1 matching 7 bases. TRBV7-1 is sorted into the ORF group, with uncertain function. This CDR3 contains 15 residues. J gave up 2 bases and V 3 bases, and 3 bases lay outside the gene matches. The CDR3 coding sequence is TGTGCCAGCAGCTCTCCGGGACAGACTAATGAAAAACTGTTTTTT. This translates into CASSSPGQTNEKLFF.

Only a few counts were recorded for this clonotype. The rearrangement uses TRBV2 and TRBJ2-7; maybe TRBD1 (5 bases). CDR1 is SNHLY, CDR2 FYNNEI, per germline. The CDR3 totals 15 residues. V lost 4 bases, J lost 0 bases, and 13 bases lay in between. DNA of the CDR3: TGTGCCAGCAGTGGGGCAGGGCAGGGCTCCTACGAGCAGTACTTC. Residues: CASSGAGQGSYEQYF.

The sample holds many counts of this clonotype. The rearrangement joins TRBV4-3 to TRBJ2-7, with D perhaps matching TRBD1 (5 bases). The CDR3 spans 15 residues. Between the trimmed V and J ends, which lost 1 base and 5 bases, there was a span of 15 bases. Germline-derived CDR1 and CDR2 are LGHNA and YSLEER. CDR3: CASSQAWPGPDEQYF. The CDR3 bases are TGCGCCAGCAGCCAAGCCTGGCCAGGGCCGGACGAGCAGTACTTC.

In this sample, this clonotype turned up a few times. The chain uses TRBV12-3 or TRBV12-4 and TRBJ1-1; D is possibly TRBD1 (6 bases). This CDR3 region has 17 residues. V dropped 3 bases and J dropped 0 bases, with 17 bases sitting between them. CDR3 DNA: TGTGCCAGCAGTTTCCGGGTTCCGGGACACTTGAACACTGAAGCTTTCTTT. Protein product: CASSFRVPGHLNTEAFF.

This clonotype was counted many times. The rearrangement uses TRBV7-2 and TRBJ1-1; 9 bases match TRBD1. Germline-derived CDR1 and CDR2 are SGHTA and FQGNSA. This CDR3 region has 18 residues. J gave up 1 base and V 5 bases, and 14 bases lay outside the gene matches. CDR3 coding DNA: TGTGCCAGCAGCCCCCCCTCACAGGGGGCGGTTCCGAACACTGAAGCTTTCTTT. This translates into CASSPPSQGAVPNTEAFF.

The chain employs TRBV4-1 and TRBJ2-7; weak D call: TRBD1 (6 bases). This CDR3 comprises 14 residues. The germline V and J ends were trimmed by 1 base and 0 bases, with 7 bases remaining between them. Germline V CDR1 and CDR2: MGHRA, YSYEKL. The DNA of the CDR3 is TGCGCCAGCAGCCAAGGGGACATCTCCTACGAGCAGTACTTC. It specifies CASSQGDISYEQYF.

The genes are TRBV6-2 or TRBV6-3 and TRBJ1-2; TRBD1 is a possible D gene (6 bases). This CDR3 spans 14 amino acids. Germline CDR1 and CDR2: MNHEY and SVGEGT. The V end lost 6 bases, the J end lost 0 bases, and 11 bases lay between the germline ends. The CDR3 sequence: CASRPGQSNYGYTF. CDR3 nucleotide sequence: TGTGCCAGCAGACCCGGACAGTCTAACTATGGCTACACCTTC.

The V and J genes are TRBV5-5 and TRBJ2-3, with TRBD1 matching over 7 bases. Trimming removed 0 bases from V and 2 bases from J; junction bases left unmatched: 6. Germline CDR1 is SGHKS and CDR2 is YYEKEE (reference sequence). CDR3 size: 16 residues. In nucleotides, the CDR3 is TGTGCCAGCAGCTTGGACCCACAGGGGCTCACAGATACGCAGTATTTT. This translates into CASSLDPQGLTDTQYF.

This clonotype was observed at least ten times. The chain is built from TRBV7-2 and TRBJ2-7; possible D gene TRBD1, 8 bases. Germline V gene lookup returns CDR1 SGHTA and CDR2 FQGNSA. This CDR3 is 17 amino acids long. V lost 1 base, J lost 2 bases, and 18 bases lay in between. The CDR3 region has the DNA TGTGCCAGCAGCTTAGGGGGGGGACAGGTGGCCACCTACGAGCAGTACTTC. Residues: CASSLGGGQVATYEQYF.

This chain connects TRBV4-3 to TRBJ2-3; D may be TRBD2 (6 bases). Germline V CDR1 and CDR2: LGHNA, YSLEER. Trimming removed 7 bases from V and 1 base from J, with 18 bases in between. This CDR3 has 16 residues. The CDR3 sequence is CASKATGTFGTDTQYF. The DNA of the CDR3 is TGCGCCAGCAAGGCTACCGGGACTTTTGGCACAGATACGCAGTATTTT.

Only a few counts were recorded for this clonotype. CDR3 in DNA: TGTGCCAGCAGTCTCCCCAATCCGGCTTTCTTT. Amino acids: CASSLPNPAFF. The chain has TRBV12-3 or TRBV12-4 and TRBJ1-1, with unresolved D. Between the trimmed V and J ends, which lost 5 bases and 11 bases, there was a span of 12 bases. This CDR3 spans 11 amino acids.

The J gene is TRBJ1-2, the V gene TRBV7-6; D is uncertain. The CDR3 is 13 amino acids. Trimming removed 5 bases from V and 6 bases from J, with 13 bases in between. In germline, CDR1 is SGHVS, CDR2 FNYEAQ. CDR3 amino acids: CASSPRDSDGYTF. CDR3 in DNA: TGTGCCAGCAGCCCGCGGGATTCGGATGGCTACACCTTC.

The chain couples TRBV7-6 to TRBJ2-1; D is perhaps TRBD1 (6 bases). Germline V gene lookup returns CDR1 SGHVS and CDR2 FNYEAQ. Trimming removed 1 base at V and 9 bases at J, with 13 bases between. CDR3 length equals 14 residues. This CDR3 reads CASSLGGLAAEQFF. The CDR3 DNA follows: TGTGCCAGCAGCTTAGGGGGGCTAGCAGCTGAGCAGTTCTTC.

This clonotype was detected only a few times. This chain connects TRBV7-2 to TRBJ2-7; 7 bases are a match to TRBD1. CDR1 and CDR2 (germline): SGHTA, FQGNSA. The V gene end was trimmed by 1 base and the J gene end by 2 bases; junction bases not matched to a gene: 14. The CDR3 totals 18 residues. CDR3 amino acids: CASSLDLGGQAYAYEQYF. DNA of the CDR3: TGTGCCAGCAGCTTAGATCTCGGCGGACAGGCATATGCCTACGAGCAGTACTTC.

The CDR3 nucleotides read TGTGCCAGCAGCCCGGGAAGGACAGGGGTCTACGAGCAGTACTTC. Protein sequence: CASSPGRTGVYEQYF. The chain has TRBV11-3 and TRBJ2-7; TRBD1 agrees at 9 bases. V dropped 5 bases and J dropped 3; count of bases not matched to a gene: 8. Germline assignment: CDR1 SGHNT and CDR2 YENEEA. The CDR3 runs 15 residues.

Ten or more counts support this clonotype. DNA of the CDR3: TGTGCCAGCAGGAGGACTAGCGGGGGGATCTACGAGCAGTACTTC. This encodes CASRRTSGGIYEQYF. The V and J genes are TRBV28 and TRBJ2-7, with 14 bases aligning to TRBD2. The V segment lost 6 bases and the J segment 3 bases; nucleotides outside the gene matches: 4. Germline V gene data show CDR1 as MDHEN and CDR2 as SYDVKM. The CDR3 consists of 15 residues.

The chain links TRBV19 to TRBJ1-6; D call uncertain. From germline, CDR1 is LNHDA and CDR2 SQIVND (reference sequence). The CDR3 consists of 15 residues. V shed 5 bases and J shed 8 bases, with 16 bases lying between them. The CDR3 sequence is CASSGRTEIDSPLHF. The CDR3 DNA reads as TGTGCCAGTAGTGGAAGGACGGAGATAGATTCACCCCTCCACTTT.